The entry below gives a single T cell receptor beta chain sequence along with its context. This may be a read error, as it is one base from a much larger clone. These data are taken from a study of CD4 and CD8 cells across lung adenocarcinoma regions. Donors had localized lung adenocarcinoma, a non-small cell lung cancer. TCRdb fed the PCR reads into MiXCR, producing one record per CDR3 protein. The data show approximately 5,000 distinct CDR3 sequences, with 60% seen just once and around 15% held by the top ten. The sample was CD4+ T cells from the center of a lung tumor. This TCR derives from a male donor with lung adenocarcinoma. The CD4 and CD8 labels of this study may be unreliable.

The DNA for the CDR3 is TGTGCCAGCAGTGATAGGACGGGGTACAATGAGCAGTACTTC. Translation gives CASSDRTGYNEQYF. This chain joins TRBV6-1 and TRBJ2-1; D may be TRBD2 (5 bases). The end of the DNA aligns better with TRBJ2-7, so the J call may be wrong. The germline gives CDR1 MNHNS, CDR2 SASEGT. The CDR3 is 14 amino acids.